Presented here are 15 T cell receptor beta chains from one specimen sequenced in a study of cytomegalovirus exposure and HLA in healthy donors. Both 60 Vbeta primers and 13 Jbeta primers went into the PCR. Sequenced by immunoSEQ multiplex PCR; TCRdb stores in-frame clones only, minus some. The sample carries roughly 180,000 clones, about 10% recorded once. Sample: PBMCs. The source of these receptors is a woman in her 30s in good health and CMV-seropositive.

This clone was observed a handful of times. The chain employs TRBV7-9 and TRBJ1-1; D gene uncertain. The germline V gene encodes CDR1 SEHNR and CDR2 FQNEAQ (reference sequence). Trimming left V 2 bases short and J 0 bases short, with 7 bases between. The CDR3 spans 14 residues. The CDR3 protein is CASSLQNLNTEAFF. CDR3 DNA: TGTGCCAGCAGCTTACAGAATCTGAACACTGAAGCTTTCTTT. The variable domain in full, completed from reference TRBV7-9 and TRBJ1-1, reads DTGVSQNPRHKITKRGQNVTFRCDPISEHNRLYWYRQTLGQGPEFLTYFQNEAQLEKSRLLSDRFSAERPKGSFSTLEIQRTEQGDSAMYLCASSLQNLNTEAFFGQGTRLTVV.

The chain has TRBV7-2 and TRBJ1-1; D is undetermined. CDR1 and CDR2 (germline): SGHTA, FQGNSA. V was cut by 1 base and J by 4 bases, with 10 bases left in between. This CDR3 is built from 14 residues. For the CDR3, the DNA is TGTGCCAGCAGCTTAGGGAGGGAGTCCACTGAAGCTTTCTTT. Protein: CASSLGRESTEAFF.

The chain uses TRBV6-5 and TRBJ1-1; maybe TRBD1 (6 bases). V gave up 5 bases and J gave up 4 bases, with 11 bases separating them. Germline CDR1 reads MNHEY; CDR2 reads SVGAGI. This CDR3 has 13 residues. CDR3 protein: CASSLMDSTEAFF. CDR3 in DNA: TGTGCCAGCAGTCTCATGGACAGCACTGAAGCTTTCTTT.

This clone appeared a few times. The genes are TRBV5-6 and TRBJ2-3; 11 bases match TRBD2. Trimming took 0 bases from V and 4 from J; bases not matched to a gene: 7. The CDR3 consists of 17 residues. Germline values: CDR1 SGHDT, CDR2 YYEEEE. The CDR3 DNA is TGTGCCAGCAGCTTGGCTACTAGCGGGAGTTTTTCAGATACGCAGTATTTT. Encoded protein: CASSLATSGSFSDTQYF.

This chain links TRBV6-6 with TRBJ2-7; 7 bases are shared with TRBD2. The CDR3 is made up of 15 amino acids. CDR1 and CDR2 (germline): MNHNY, SVGAGI (reference sequence). Trimming cost V 2 bases and J 5 bases; bases outside gene matches: 9. CDR3 nucleotide sequence: TGTGCCAGCAGTTACCCCCCCAGCGGGGCCGACGAGCAGTACTTC. Amino acid sequence: CASSYPPSGADEQYF.

The V call is TRBV10-2, the J call TRBJ2-7, with 7 bases lining up with TRBD1. V was clipped by 5 bases and J by 2 bases; unmatched bases: 21. CDR3 length equals 19 residues. Germline values: CDR1 WSHSY, CDR2 SAAADI. CDR3 DNA sequence: TGCGCCAGCAGTTTAATATCGCCGGTTCCCGGGACAGCAACCTACGAGCAGTACTTC. This encodes CASSLISPVPGTATYEQYF.

This clone was recorded a few times. The chain links TRBV10-3 to TRBJ2-1, with 10 nucleotides matching TRBD2. Germline CDR1 and CDR2: ENHRY and SYGVKD. This CDR3 spans 17 amino acids. V dropped 0 bases and J dropped 4; count of bases not matched to a gene: 6. The CDR3 protein is CAISESGLAVNYNEQFF. The CDR3 DNA follows: TGTGCCATCAGTGAGTCCGGACTAGCGGTAAATTACAATGAGCAGTTCTTC.

Comment on this clone: At the DNA level, this CDR3 is encoded by other sequences in the same sample as well. The chain carries TRBV7-9 and TRBJ1-5, with a possible D match to TRBD1 (6 bases). Germline CDR1 reads SEHNR; CDR2 reads FQNEAQ (reference sequence). The CDR3 covers 13 residues. Trimming stripped 5 bases from V and 4 bases from J, with 9 bases between. The CDR3 region has the DNA TGTGCCAGCAGCCCCACAGGGAATCAGCCCCAGCATTTT. Protein sequence: CASSPTGNQPQHF.

The V gene is TRBV6-5, the J gene TRBJ1-2; 9 bases are a match to TRBD1. Germline V gene data show CDR1 as MNHEY and CDR2 as SVGAGI. J lost 2 bases, V lost 6 bases, and 1 base had no gene match. The CDR3 has 13 residues. This CDR3 is CASRQGANYGYTF. The CDR3 DNA follows: TGTGCCAGCAGACAGGGGGCAAACTATGGCTACACCTTC.

Only a few counts were recorded for this clone. The chain recombines TRBV6-5 with TRBJ2-1; 10 bases fit TRBD2. The CDR3 contains 16 residues. V dropped 2 bases and J dropped 8; count of bases not matched to a gene: 9. Per the germline V gene, CDR1 is MNHEY and CDR2 is SVGAGI. CDR3 residues: CASSYLKQREGHEQFF. In DNA form, the CDR3 reads TGTGCCAGCAGTTACCTAAAACAGCGGGAGGGACATGAGCAGTTCTTC.

This clone was counted a few times. The chain couples TRBV5-1 to TRBJ1-2; 9 nucleotides align to TRBD1. There are 15 residues in the CDR3. Germline V gene sequence: CDR1 SGHRS, CDR2 YFSETQ. The ends lost 5 bases at V and 0 bases at J; junction bases unmatched: 5. The CDR3 coding sequence is TGCGCCAGCAGGGCCTGGGACAGGGCTAACTATGGCTACACCTTC. Translation gives CASRAWDRANYGYTF.

The genes are TRBV2 and TRBJ1-2; a weak D match, TRBD1 (5 bases). The germline V and J ends were trimmed by 6 bases and 7 bases, with 18 bases remaining between them. This CDR3 spans 14 amino acids. Germline CDR1 SNHLY, CDR2 FYNNEI. CDR3 region: CASRDGPAGGGYTF. In DNA form, the CDR3 reads TGTGCCAGCAGAGATGGACCCGCCGGGGGTGGCTACACCTTC.

This clone came up a few times. The chain couples TRBV30 to TRBJ2-6; no firm D call. Germline assignment: CDR1 GTSNPN and CDR2 SVGIG (reference sequence). Trimming pared 0 bases from V and 9 bases from J, leaving 9 bases between. This CDR3 is built from 13 residues. CDR3 amino acids: CAWSVRVVNVLTF. CDR3 sequence (DNA): TGTGCCTGGAGTGTACGAGTGGTCAACGTCCTGACTTTC.

V gene TRBV19 combines with J gene TRBJ2-3; 11 bases agree with TRBD2. Germline CDR1 is LNHDA and CDR2 is SQIVND (reference sequence). J gave up 8 bases and V 7 bases, and 20 bases lay outside the gene matches. The CDR3 totals 18 residues. The CDR3 DNA sequence: TGTGCCAGTAAACCCCGAGCTAGCGGGAGGTCCCGCACGGGTACGCAGTATTTT. Its protein is CASKPRASGRSRTGTQYF.

The rearrangement joins TRBV2 to TRBJ1-5, with TRBD1 as a possible D gene (6 bases). CDR3 length: 15 amino acids. V dropped 6 bases and J dropped 5 bases, with 17 bases sitting between them. Per the germline V gene, CDR1 is SNHLY and CDR2 is FYNNEI. CDR3 sequence reads: CASSRAGERYQPQHF. The CDR3 bases are TGTGCCAGCAGCCGGGCAGGGGAAAGGTATCAGCCCCAGCATTTT.